This entry concerns a single T cell receptor beta chain. The antigen is unknown. Here immunoSEQ multiplex PCR was the method, and the copy in TCRdb shows in-frame clones only, minus some. The repertoire has 150,000 to 200,000 clones, 80% to 90% of them found once; the top ten carry 9.5% to 13%. This entry is derived from a study of T cell responses to AZD1222 COVID-19 vaccine. The CDR3 length is 14 residues. CDR1 and CDR2 from the germline V gene are SGHRS and YFSETQ. V was cut by 5 bases and J by 4 bases, with 13 bases left in between. Recipients boosted at about 4 weeks or about 12 weeks are pooled. Study-wide findings and caveats: Females outnumbered males among donors, who were mostly white British; clonal diversity was possibly underestimated. At baseline, just a handful of AZD1222 recipients tested seropositive. CD4 TCRs covered the whole spike, strongest at regions 160-218 and 743-854.

Specimen: peripheral blood, collected 28 days after the second AZD1222 dose. This chain connects TRBV5-1 to TRBJ1-3; possible D gene TRBD1, 5 bases. This clonotype was sampled from an adult who received the AZD1222 COVID-19 vaccine. DNA for the CDR3: TGCGCCAGCAGTCCGGACATGTCCGGAAACACCATATATTTT. This translates into CASSPDMSGNTIYF. Variable domain in full (rest from reference TRBV5-1 and TRBJ1-3): KAGVTQTPRYLIKTRGQQVTLSCSPISGHRSVSWYQQTPGQGLQFLFEYFSETQRNKGNFPGRFSGRQFSNSRSEMNVSTLELGDSALYLCASSPDMSGNTIYFGEGSWLTVV.